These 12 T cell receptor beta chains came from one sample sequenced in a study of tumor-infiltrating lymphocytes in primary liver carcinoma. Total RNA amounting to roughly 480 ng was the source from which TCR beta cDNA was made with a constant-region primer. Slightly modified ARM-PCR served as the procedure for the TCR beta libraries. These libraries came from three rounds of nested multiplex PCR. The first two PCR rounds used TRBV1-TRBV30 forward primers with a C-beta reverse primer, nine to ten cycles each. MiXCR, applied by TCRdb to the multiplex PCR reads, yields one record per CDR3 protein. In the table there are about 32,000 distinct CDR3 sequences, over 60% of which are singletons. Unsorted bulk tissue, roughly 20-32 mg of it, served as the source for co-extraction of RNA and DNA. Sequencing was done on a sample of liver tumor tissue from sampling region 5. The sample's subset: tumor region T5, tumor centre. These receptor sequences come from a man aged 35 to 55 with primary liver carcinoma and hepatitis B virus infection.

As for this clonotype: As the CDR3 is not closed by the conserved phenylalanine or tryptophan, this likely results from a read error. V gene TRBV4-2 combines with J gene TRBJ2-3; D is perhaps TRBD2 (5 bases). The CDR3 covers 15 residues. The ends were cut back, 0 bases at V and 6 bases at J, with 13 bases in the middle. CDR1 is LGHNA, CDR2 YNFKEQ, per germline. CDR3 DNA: TGTGCCAGCAGCCAAGAGAAGGGAGTGACGGATACGCAGTATCTT. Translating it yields CASSQEKGVTDTQYL.

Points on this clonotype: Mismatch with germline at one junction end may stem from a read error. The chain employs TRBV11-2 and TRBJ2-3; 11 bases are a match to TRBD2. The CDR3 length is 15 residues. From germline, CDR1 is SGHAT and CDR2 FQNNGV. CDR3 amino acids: CTSSTGTSGIDTQYF. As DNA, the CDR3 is TGTACCAGCAGCACTGGGACTAGCGGCATAGATACGCAGTATTTT.

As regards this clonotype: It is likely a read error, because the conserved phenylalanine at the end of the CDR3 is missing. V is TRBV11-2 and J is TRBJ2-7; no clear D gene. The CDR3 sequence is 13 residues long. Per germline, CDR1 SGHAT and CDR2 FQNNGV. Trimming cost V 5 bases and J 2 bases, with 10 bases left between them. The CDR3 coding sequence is TGTGCCAGCAGCGCATTAGTAACCTACGAGCAGTACCTC. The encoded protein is CASSALVTYEQYL.

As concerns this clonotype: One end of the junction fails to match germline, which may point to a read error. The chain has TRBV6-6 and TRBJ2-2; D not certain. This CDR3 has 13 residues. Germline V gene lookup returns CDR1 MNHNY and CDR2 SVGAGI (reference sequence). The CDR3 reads CAGSITNTGELFF. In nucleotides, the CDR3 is TGTGCCGGCAGCATTACAAACACCGGGGAGCTGTTTTTT.

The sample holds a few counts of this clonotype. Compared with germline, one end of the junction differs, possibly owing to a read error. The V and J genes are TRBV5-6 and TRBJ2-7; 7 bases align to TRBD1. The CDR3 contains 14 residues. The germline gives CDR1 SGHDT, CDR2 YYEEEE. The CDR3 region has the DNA TGTGCCAGCAGTCTCCGGGACAGCCTACACGAGCAGTGCTTC. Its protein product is CASSLRDSLHEQCF.

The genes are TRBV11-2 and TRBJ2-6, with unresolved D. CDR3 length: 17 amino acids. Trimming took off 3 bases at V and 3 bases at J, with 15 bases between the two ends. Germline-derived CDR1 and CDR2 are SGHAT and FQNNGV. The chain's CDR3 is CASSFFRWHNGANVLTF. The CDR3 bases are TGTGCCAGCAGCTTTTTTCGGTGGCACAATGGGGCCAACGTCCTGACTTTC.

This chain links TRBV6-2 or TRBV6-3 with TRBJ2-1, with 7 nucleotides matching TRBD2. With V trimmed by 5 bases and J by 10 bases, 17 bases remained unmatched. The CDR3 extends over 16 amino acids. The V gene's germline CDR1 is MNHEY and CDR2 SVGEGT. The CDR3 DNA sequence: TGTGCCAGCAGTCCATGGGGGAGCGGGAAGATCAACGAGCAGTTCTTC. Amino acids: CASSPWGSGKINEQFF.

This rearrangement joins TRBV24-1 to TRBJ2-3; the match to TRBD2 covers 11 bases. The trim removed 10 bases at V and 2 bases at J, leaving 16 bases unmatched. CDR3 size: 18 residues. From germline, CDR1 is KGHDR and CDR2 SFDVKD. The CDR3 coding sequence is TGTGCCACAGGACCGGGACTAGCGGAACCTACTACCACAGATACGCAGTATTTT. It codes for CATGPGLAEPTTTDTQYF.

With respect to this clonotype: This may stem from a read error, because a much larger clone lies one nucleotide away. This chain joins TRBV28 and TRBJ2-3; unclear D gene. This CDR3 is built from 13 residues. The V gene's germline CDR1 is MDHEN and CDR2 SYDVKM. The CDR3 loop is CASSLGSTVTQYF. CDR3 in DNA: TGTGCCAGCAGTTTAGGCTCCACAGTTACGCAGTATTTT.

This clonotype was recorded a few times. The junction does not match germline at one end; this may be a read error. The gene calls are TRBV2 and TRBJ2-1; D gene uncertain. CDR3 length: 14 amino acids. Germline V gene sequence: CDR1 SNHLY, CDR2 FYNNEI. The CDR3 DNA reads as TGTGCCAGGAGTGACCGGTGGATGGGAAATGAGCAGTTCTTC. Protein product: CARSDRWMGNEQFF. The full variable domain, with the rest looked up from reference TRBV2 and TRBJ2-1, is EPEVTQTPSHQVTQMGQEVILRCVPISNHLYFYWYRQILGQKVEFLVSFYNNEISEKSEIFDDQFSVERPDGSNFTLKIRSTKLEDSAMYFCARSDRWMGNEQFFGPGTRLTVL.

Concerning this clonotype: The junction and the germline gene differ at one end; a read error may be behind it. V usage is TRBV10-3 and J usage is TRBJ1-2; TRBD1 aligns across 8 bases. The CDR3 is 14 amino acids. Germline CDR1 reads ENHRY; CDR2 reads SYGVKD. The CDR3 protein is CAIGTGGSGDGYTF. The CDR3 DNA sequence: TGTGCCATCGGCACAGGGGGATCGGGGGATGGCTACACCTTT.

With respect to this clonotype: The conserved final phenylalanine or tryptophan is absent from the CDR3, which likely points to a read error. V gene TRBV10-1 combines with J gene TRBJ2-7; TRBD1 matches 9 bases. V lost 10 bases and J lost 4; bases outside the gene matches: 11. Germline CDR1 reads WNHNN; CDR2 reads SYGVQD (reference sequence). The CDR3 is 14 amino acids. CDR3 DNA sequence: TGCGCCATCCTACAAGGACAGGGGTCGTACGAGCAGTACTAC. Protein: CAILQGQGSYEQYY.